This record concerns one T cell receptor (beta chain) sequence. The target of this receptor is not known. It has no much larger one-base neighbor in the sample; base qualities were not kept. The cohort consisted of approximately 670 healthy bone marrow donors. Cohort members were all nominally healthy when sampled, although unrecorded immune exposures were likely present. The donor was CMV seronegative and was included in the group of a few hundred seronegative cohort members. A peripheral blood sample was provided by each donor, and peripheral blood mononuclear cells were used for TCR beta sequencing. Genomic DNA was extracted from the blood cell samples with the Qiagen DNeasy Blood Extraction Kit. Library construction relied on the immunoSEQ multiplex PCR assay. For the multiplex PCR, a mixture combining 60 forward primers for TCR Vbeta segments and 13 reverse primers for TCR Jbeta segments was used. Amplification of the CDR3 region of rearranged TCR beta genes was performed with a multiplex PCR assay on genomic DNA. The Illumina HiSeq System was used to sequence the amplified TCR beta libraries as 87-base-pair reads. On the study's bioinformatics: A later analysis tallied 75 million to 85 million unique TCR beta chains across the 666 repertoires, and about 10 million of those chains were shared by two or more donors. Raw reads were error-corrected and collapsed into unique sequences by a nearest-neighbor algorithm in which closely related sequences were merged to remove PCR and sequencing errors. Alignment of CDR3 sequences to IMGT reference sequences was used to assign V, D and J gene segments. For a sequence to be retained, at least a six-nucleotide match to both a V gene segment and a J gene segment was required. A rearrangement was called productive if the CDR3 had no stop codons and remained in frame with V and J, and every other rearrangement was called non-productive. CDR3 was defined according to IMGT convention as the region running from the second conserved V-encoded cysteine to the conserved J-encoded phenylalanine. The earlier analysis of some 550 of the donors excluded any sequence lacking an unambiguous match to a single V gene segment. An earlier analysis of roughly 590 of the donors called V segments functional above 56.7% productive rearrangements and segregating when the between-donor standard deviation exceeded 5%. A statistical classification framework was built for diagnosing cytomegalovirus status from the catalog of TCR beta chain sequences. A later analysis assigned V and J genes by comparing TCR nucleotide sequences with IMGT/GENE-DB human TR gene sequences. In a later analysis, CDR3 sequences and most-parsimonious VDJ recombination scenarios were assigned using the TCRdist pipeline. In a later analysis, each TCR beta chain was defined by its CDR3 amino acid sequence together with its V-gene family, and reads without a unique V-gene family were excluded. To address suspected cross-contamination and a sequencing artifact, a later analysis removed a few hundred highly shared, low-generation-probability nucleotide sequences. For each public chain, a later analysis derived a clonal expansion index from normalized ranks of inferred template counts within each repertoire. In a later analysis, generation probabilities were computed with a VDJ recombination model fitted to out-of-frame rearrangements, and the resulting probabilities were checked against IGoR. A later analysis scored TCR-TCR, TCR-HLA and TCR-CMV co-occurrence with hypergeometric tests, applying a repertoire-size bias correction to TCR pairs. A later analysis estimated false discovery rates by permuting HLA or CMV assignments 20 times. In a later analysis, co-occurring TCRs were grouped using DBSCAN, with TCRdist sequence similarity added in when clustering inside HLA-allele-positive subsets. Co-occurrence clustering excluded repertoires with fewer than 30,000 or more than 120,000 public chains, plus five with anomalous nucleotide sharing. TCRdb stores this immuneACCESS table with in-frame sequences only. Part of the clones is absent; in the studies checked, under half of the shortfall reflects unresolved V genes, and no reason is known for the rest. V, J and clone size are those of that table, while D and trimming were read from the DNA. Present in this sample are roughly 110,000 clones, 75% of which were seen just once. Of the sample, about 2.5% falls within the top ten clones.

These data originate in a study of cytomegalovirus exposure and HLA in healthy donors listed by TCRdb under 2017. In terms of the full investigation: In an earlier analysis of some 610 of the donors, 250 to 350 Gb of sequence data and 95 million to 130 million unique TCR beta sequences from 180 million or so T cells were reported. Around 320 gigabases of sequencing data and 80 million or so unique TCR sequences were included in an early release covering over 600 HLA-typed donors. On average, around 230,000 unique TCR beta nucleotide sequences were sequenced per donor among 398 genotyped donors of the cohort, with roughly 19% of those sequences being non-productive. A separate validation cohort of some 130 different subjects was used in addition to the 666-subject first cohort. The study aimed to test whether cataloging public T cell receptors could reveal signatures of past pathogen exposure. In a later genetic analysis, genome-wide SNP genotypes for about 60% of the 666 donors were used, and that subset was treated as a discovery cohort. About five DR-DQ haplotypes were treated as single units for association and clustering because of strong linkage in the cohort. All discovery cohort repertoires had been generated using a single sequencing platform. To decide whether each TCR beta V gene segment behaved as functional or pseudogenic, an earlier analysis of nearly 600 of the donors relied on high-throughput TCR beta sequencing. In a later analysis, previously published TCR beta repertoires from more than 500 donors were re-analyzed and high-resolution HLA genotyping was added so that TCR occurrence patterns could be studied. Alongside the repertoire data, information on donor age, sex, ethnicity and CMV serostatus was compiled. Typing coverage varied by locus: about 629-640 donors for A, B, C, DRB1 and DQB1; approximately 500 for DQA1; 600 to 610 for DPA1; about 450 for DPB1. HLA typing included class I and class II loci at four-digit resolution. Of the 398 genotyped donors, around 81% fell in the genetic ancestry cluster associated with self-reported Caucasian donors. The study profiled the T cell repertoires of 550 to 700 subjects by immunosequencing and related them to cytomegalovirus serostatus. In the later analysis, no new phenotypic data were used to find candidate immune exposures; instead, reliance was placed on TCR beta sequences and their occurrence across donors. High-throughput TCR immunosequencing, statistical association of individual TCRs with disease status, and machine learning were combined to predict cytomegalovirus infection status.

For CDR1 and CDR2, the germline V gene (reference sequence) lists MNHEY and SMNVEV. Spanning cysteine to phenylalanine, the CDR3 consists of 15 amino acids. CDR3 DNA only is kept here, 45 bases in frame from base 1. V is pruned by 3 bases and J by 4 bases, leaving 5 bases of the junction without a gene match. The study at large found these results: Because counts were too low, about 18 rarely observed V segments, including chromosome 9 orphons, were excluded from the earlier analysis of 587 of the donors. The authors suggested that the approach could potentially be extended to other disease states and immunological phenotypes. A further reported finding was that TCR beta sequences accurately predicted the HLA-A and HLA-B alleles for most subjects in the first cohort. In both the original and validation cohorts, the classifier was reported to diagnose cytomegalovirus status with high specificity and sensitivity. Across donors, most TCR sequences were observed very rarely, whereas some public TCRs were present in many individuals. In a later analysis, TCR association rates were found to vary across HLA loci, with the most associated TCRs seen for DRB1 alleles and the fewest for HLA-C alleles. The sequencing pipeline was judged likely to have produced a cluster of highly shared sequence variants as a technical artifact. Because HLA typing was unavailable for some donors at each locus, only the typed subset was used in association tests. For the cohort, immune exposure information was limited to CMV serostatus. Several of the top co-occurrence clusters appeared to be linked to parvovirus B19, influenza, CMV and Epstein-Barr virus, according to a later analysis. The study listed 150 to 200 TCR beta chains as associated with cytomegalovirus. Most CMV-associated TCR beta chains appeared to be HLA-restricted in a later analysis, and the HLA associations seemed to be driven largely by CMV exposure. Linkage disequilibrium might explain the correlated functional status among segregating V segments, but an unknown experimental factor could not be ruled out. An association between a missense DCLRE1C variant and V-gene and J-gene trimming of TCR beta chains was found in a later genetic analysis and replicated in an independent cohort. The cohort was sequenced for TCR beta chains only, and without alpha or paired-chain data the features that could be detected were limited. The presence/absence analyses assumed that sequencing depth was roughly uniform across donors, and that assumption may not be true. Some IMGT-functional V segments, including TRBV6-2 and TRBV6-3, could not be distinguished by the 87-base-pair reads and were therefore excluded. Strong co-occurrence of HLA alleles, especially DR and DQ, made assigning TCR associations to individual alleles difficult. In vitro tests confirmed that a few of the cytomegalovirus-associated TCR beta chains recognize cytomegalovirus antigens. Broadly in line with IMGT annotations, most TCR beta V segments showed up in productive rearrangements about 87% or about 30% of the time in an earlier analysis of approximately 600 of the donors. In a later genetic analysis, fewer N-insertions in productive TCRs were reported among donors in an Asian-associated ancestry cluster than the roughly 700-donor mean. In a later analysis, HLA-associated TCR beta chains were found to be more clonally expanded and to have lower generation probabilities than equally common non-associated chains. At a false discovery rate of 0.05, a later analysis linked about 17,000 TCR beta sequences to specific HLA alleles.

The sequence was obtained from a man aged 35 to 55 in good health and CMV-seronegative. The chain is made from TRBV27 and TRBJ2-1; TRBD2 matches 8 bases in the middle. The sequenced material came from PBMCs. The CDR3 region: CASSLLAGKYNEQFF. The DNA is TGTGCCAGCAGTTTGTTAGCGGGGAAATACAATGAGCAGTTCTTC.